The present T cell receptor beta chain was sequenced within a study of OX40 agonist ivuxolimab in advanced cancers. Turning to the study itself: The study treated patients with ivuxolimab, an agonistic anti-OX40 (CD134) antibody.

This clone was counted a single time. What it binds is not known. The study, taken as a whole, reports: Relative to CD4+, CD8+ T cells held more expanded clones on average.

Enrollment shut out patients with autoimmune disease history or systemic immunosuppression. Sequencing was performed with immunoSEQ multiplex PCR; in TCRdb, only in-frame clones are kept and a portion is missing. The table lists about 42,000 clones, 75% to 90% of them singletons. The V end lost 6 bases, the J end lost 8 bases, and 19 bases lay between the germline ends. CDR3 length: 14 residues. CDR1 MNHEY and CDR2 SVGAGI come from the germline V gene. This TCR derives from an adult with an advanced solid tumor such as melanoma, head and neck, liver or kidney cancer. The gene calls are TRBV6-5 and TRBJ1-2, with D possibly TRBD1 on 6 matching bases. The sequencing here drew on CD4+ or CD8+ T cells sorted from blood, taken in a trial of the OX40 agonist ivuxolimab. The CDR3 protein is CASRAPSGDRGYTF. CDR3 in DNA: TGTGCCAGCAGGGCACCCTCAGGGGATCGCGGCTACACCTTC.